The 12 T cell receptor beta chains reported below all come from one sample, sequenced in a study of prognosis after radiotherapy for stage I lung cancer. Amplification of the TCR beta CDR3 (from genomic DNA) was done by two-round multiplex PCR. Primers specific to each TRBV and TRBJ gene were used in first-round PCR. TCRdb fed the multiplex PCR reads into MiXCR, producing one record per CDR3 protein. The sample shows tens of thousands of distinct CDR3 sequences, over 30% of them seen only once. Sequencing was performed on PBMCs, taken before or after stereotactic body radiation therapy (not recorded which). Receptors were obtained from a donor aged 50 or older with non-small cell lung cancer.

For this clonotype: A much larger clone lies one base from this, so it may be a read error. The gene calls are TRBV7-9 and TRBJ1-1; no definite D call. The CDR3 runs to 14 residues. Trimming shortened V by 1 base and J by 1 base, and 7 bases separated the two germline ends. Germline CDR1 is SEHNR and CDR2 is FQNEAQ (reference sequence). The CDR3 sequence is CASSLGKGNTEAFF. The CDR3, as DNA: TGTGCCAGCAGCTTAGGCAAGGGGAACACTGAAGCTTTCTTT.

This clonotype was picked up a small number of times. J is TRBJ2-1 and V is TRBV5-6; 8 bases align to TRBD2. Germline loops: CDR1 SGHDT, CDR2 YYEEEE. J gave up 5 bases and V 5 bases, and 9 bases lay outside the gene matches. There are 15 residues in the CDR3. The CDR3 nucleotides read TGTGCCAGCAGGGGGGCGGGGGGCAGGGACAATGAGCAGTTCTTC. Amino acid sequence: CASRGAGGRDNEQFF.

This clonotype has a count of ten or more. The J gene is TRBJ2-1, the V gene TRBV12-3 or TRBV12-4, with D perhaps matching TRBD2 (6 bases). CDR3 size: 13 residues. Trimming cost V 6 bases and J 2 bases, with 8 bases left between them. CDR3 sequence: CASRRLAYNEQFF. In DNA, the CDR3 is TGTGCCAGCAGACGACTAGCCTACAATGAGCAGTTCTTC.

This clonotype was detected ten times or more. This rearrangement joins TRBV12-3 or TRBV12-4 to TRBJ1-5; 7 nucleotides match TRBD1. The V segment lost 5 bases and the J segment 3 bases; nucleotides outside the gene matches: 4. This CDR3 region has 14 residues. In nucleotides, the CDR3 is TGTGCCAGCAGTGGAGGGACAGACAATCAGCCCCAGCATTTT. Protein: CASSGGTDNQPQHF.

This clonotype was counted ten times or more. The chain recombines TRBV20-1 with TRBJ2-7; 8 nucleotides align to TRBD2. The CDR3 loop spans 14 amino acids. V trimming: 6 bases; J trimming: 3 bases; junction bases outside the gene matches: 10. Per the germline V gene, CDR1 is DFQATT and CDR2 is SNEGSKA (reference sequence). As DNA, the CDR3 is TGCAGTGCCCCCCCCCGGGGGGGATACTACGAGCAGTACTTC. Residues: CSAPPRGGYYEQYF.

This clonotype has a count of ten or more. The V and J genes are TRBV20-1 and TRBJ2-3; D gene uncertain. Germline lookup yields CDR1 DFQATT and CDR2 SNEGSKA (reference sequence). Trimming cost V 3 bases and J 4 bases, with 20 bases left between them. This CDR3 region has 16 residues. CDR3 DNA: TGCAGTGCTAGTGGATTCCAGGCGCAAATGGCAGATACGCAGTATTTT. It specifies CSASGFQAQMADTQYF.

This clonotype was counted ten times or more. The chain employs TRBV20-1 and TRBJ2-7; 7 nucleotides agree with TRBD2. Germline assignment: CDR1 DFQATT and CDR2 SNEGSKA (reference sequence). Germline trimming cut 2 bases from V and 0 bases from J; bases unmatched to any gene: 4. The CDR3 is 14 amino acids. CDR3 in amino acids: CSARSWTSSYEQYF. Here the CDR3 DNA reads TGCAGTGCTAGATCCTGGACTAGCTCCTACGAGCAGTACTTC.

To note about this clonotype: This sequence may be a read error, since a much larger clone differs from it by one base. The chain couples TRBV3-1 to TRBJ2-2, with TRBD2 matching 7 bases. The germline V gene has CDR1 LGHDT and CDR2 YNNKEL (reference sequence). This CDR3 has 17 amino acids. Here the CDR3 DNA reads TGTGCCATCAGCGCTCAGCGGGGCGCCGGGGGCACCGGGGAGCTGTTTTTT. This translates into CAISAQRGAGGTGELFF.

At least ten counts were recorded for this clonotype. V and J are TRBV7-2 and TRBJ2-7, with D perhaps matching TRBD1 (6 bases). CDR1 is SGHTA and CDR2 is FQGNSA in the germline V gene. The CDR3 totals 11 residues. CDR3 sequence: CVTGLSYEQYF. CDR3 coding DNA: TGTGTGACAGGACTCTCCTACGAGCAGTACTTC.

Many counts were recorded for this clonotype. In DNA, the CDR3 is TGTGCCAGCAGGAGCGGGAGTGGGGAGACCCAGTACTTC. This codes for CASRSGSGETQYF. V usage is TRBV2 and J usage is TRBJ2-5; 8 nucleotides match TRBD2. This CDR3 has 13 amino acids. The J segment lost 5 bases and the V segment lost 6 bases, leaving 5 bases of the junction unmatched. CDR1 and CDR2 from the germline V gene are SNHLY and FYNNEI.

As to this clonotype: A read error may explain this, as a much larger clone is one base away. V is TRBV5-1 and J is TRBJ2-5, with D possibly matching TRBD2 (6 bases). V was clipped by 2 bases and J by 1 base, with 15 bases between them. Germline V gene lookup returns CDR1 SGHRS and CDR2 YFSETQ. The CDR3 loop spans 16 amino acids. The CDR3 DNA sequence: TGCGCCAGCAGCTTAATGATGGCGGGAATCCAAGAGACCCAGTACTTC. Protein product: CASSLMMAGIQETQYF.

With respect to this clonotype: This is likely an artifact of a read error, given a far larger clone one base away. The genes are TRBV7-9 and TRBJ2-1; TRBD1 matches 11 bases. V lost 2 bases, J lost 8 bases, and 5 bases stayed unmatched. CDR1 and CDR2 (germline): SEHNR, FQNEAQ (reference sequence). The CDR3 totals 15 residues. CDR3 nucleotides: TGTGCCAGCAGCTTAATAGGACAGGGGGCCGATGAGCAGTTCTTC. Residues: CASSLIGQGADEQFF. The full variable domain, in which reference TRBV7-9 and TRBJ2-1 provide the parts outside the CDR3, is DTGVSQNPRHKITKRGQNVTFRCDPISEHNRLYWYRQTLGQGPEFLTYFQNEAQLEKSRLLSDRFSAERPKGSFSTLEIQRTEQGDSAMYLCASSLIGQGADEQFFGPGTRLTVL.